The 21 T cell receptor beta chains in this list originate from one sample, sequenced in a study of human T cells and chemical hapten exposure. Documented time point: patch test 1, 2 weeks after DPC sensitization. Regarding treatment: therapeutic diphenylcyclopropenone sensitization with weekly scalp DPC. TCRdb recomputed calls from the RACE reads with MiXCR, one row per CDR3 protein. The table records some 82,000 distinct CDR3 sequences, approximately 11% of them present only once. The material was whole blood, obtained in connection with sensitization to the hapten diphenylcyclopropenone (DPC). Receptors originate from a woman aged 50 to 60 with alopecia areata. Some clones in this sample may be carry-over from other donors' samples.

In this sample, this clonotype turned up a few times. This sequence joins TRBV5-1 and TRBJ2-1, with a weak D call TRBD1 (5 bases). The CDR3 is 14 amino acids. The germline V gene encodes CDR1 SGHRS and CDR2 YFSETQ. V lost 1 base and J 7 bases, leaving 12 bases between the germline ends. CDR3 DNA: TGCGCCAGCAGCTTGAACACCGCAGGGAATGAGCAGTTCTTC. Translation gives CASSLNTAGNEQFF.

This clonotype was counted between two and nine times. The rearrangement uses TRBV12-3 or TRBV12-4 and TRBJ2-1; TRBD2 might be the D (6 bases). V was shortened by 5 bases and J by 8 bases, with 16 bases between the two germline ends. The CDR3 is 14 residues long. CDR3 nucleotide sequence: TGTGCCAGCAGTCAGACCCCTAGCGTATATGAGCAGTTCTTC. Its protein product is CASSQTPSVYEQFF.

This clonotype has a count of ten or more. The CDR3 reads CASSSRTDGIVEKLFF. The DNA for the CDR3 is TGTGCCAGCAGCTCCAGGACAGATGGAATCGTTGAAAAACTGTTTTTT. The chain links TRBV7-9 to TRBJ1-4; perhaps TRBD1 as D (6 bases). The germline V gene encodes CDR1 SEHNR and CDR2 FQNEAQ (reference sequence). CDR3 size: 16 residues. Trimming shortened V by 4 bases and J by 7 bases, and 19 bases separated the two germline ends.

This clonotype showed up just a few times. V and J are TRBV27 and TRBJ1-6; 11 positions match TRBD1. CDR1 is MNHEY, CDR2 SMNVEV, per germline (reference sequence). CDR3 length equals 17 residues. The ends lost 2 bases at V and 7 bases at J; junction bases unmatched: 7. CDR3 protein: CASSLPWTGGTNSPLHF. CDR3 DNA sequence: TGTGCCAGCAGTTTACCATGGACAGGGGGCACCAATTCACCCCTCCACTTT.

This clonotype was counted only a few times. The chain carries TRBV5-1 and TRBJ2-2, with 11 nucleotides matching TRBD2. This CDR3 has 16 residues. Per germline, CDR1 SGHRS and CDR2 YFSETQ. Unmatched junction bases numbered 6, after V lost 4 bases and J lost 4 bases. CDR3 region: CASSPLGLAGTGELFF. CDR3 in DNA: TGCGCCAGCAGCCCACTCGGACTAGCGGGCACCGGGGAGCTGTTTTTT.

This clonotype was detected many times. This chain connects TRBV28 to TRBJ2-5; D perhaps matches TRBD2 (5 bases). This CDR3 contains 12 residues. Trimming pared 7 bases from V and 5 bases from J, leaving 11 bases between. Germline V gives CDR1 MDHEN, CDR2 SYDVKM. The CDR3 loop reads CASKRARETQYF. DNA for the CDR3: TGTGCCAGCAAGAGGGCTCGGGAGACCCAGTACTTC.

This clonotype was seen at least ten times. The CDR3 loop is CASSARNYEQYF. For the CDR3, the DNA is TGTGCCAGTAGCGCCCGTAACTACGAGCAGTACTTC. The chain is built from TRBV19 and TRBJ2-7; D gene ambiguous. V gave up 6 bases and J gave up 3 bases, with 9 bases separating them. CDR1 and CDR2 (germline): LNHDA, SQIVND (reference sequence). CDR3 length: 12 amino acids.

Here the CDR3 DNA reads TGTGCCAGCAGCTGGGGCAGGGGCAGCACAGATACGCAGTATTTT. It is translated as CASSWGRGSTDTQYF. This sequence joins TRBV7-2 and TRBJ2-3; D may be TRBD1 (6 bases). This CDR3 is built from 15 residues. V was shortened by 4 bases and J by 0 bases, with 11 bases between the two germline ends. Germline V gene lookup returns CDR1 SGHTA and CDR2 FQGNSA.

In this sample, this clonotype turned up a few times. The chain uses TRBV7-2 and TRBJ1-1; a possible D gene is TRBD1 (6 bases). The V gene lost 2 bases and the J gene lost 4 bases, with 11 bases spanning the gap. Germline V gene lookup returns CDR1 SGHTA and CDR2 FQGNSA. There are 14 residues in the CDR3. The CDR3 DNA reads TGTGCCAGCAGCTTAAGCCCAGGGGCCACTGAAGCTTTCTTT. Translation: CASSLSPGATEAFF.

This clonotype was seen many times. The rearrangement joins TRBV11-2 to TRBJ1-6; D gene uncertain. V lost 1 base to trimming and J lost 0 bases, with 7 bases between them. Germline CDR1 and CDR2: SGHAT and FQNNGV. The CDR3 runs to 16 residues. The CDR3 is CASSLARSSYNSPLHF. The CDR3 nucleotides read TGTGCCAGCAGCTTAGCCAGGAGCTCCTATAATTCACCCCTCCACTTT.

V usage is TRBV29-1 and J usage is TRBJ1-1, with D perhaps matching TRBD1 (5 bases). Germline-derived CDR1 and CDR2 are SQVTM and ANQGSEA. The CDR3 consists of 13 residues. V was shortened by 4 bases and J by 4 bases, with 13 bases between the two germline ends. For the CDR3, the DNA is TGCAGCGTTGGGGGGGTAGAGGGCACTGAAGCTTTCTTT. Translating gives CSVGGVEGTEAFF.

This clonotype was counted ten times or more. DNA for the CDR3: TGTGCCAGCAGCTTAGGGGGGCTGAACACTGAAGCTTTCTTT. Amino acids: CASSLGGLNTEAFF. This chain joins TRBV5-4 and TRBJ1-1, with a possible D match to TRBD1 (6 bases). This CDR3 has 14 residues. Trimming left V 2 bases short and J 0 bases short, with 8 bases between. Germline-derived CDR1 and CDR2 are SGHNT and YYREEE (reference sequence).

At least ten counts were recorded for this clonotype. CDR3 loop: CASSLAVVHNEQFF. CDR3 bases: TGTGCCAGCAGCTTAGCCGTCGTCCACAATGAGCAGTTCTTC. The chain has TRBV7-9 and TRBJ2-1; D call uncertain. Deletions cut 0 bases from V and 5 bases from J, with 8 bases between. The CDR3 consists of 14 residues. Germline V gene lookup returns CDR1 SEHNR and CDR2 FQNEAQ (reference sequence). The full variable domain, completed using reference TRBV7-9 and TRBJ2-1, is DTGVSQNPRHKITKRGQNVTFRCDPISEHNRLYWYRQTLGQGPEFLTYFQNEAQLEKSRLLSDRFSAERPKGSFSTLEIQRTEQGDSAMYLCASSLAVVHNEQFFGPGTRLTVL.

In its sample, this clonotype was seen a few times. The chain has TRBV6-2 or TRBV6-3 and TRBJ1-5; 7 bases match TRBD1. Germline V lookup: CDR1 MNHEY, CDR2 SVGEGT. CDR3 size: 17 residues. After removal of 4 bases from V and 0 bases from J, the junction contained 9 bases not matched to a gene. CDR3 region: CASSSWDSRPSNQPQHF. The CDR3 coding sequence is TGTGCCAGCAGTTCATGGGACAGCCGTCCTAGCAATCAGCCCCAGCATTTT.

V usage is TRBV18 and J usage is TRBJ2-3; D tentatively reads TRBD1 or TRBD2 (6 bases each). The V end was cut by 8 bases, the J end by 6 bases, with 18 bases between. Germline V gives CDR1 KGHSH, CDR2 LQKENI. The CDR3 loop spans 14 amino acids. The DNA of the CDR3 is TGTGCCAGCGTTCCGGGGGCGGAGCGGGATACGCAGTATTTT. Encoded protein: CASVPGAERDTQYF.

There are many counts of this clonotype. The chain recombines TRBV6-4 with TRBJ2-3; 7 bases match TRBD2. CDR1 MRHNA and CDR2 SNTAGT come from the germline V gene. V shed 0 bases and J 1 base; nucleotides not matched to a gene: 4. CDR3 length: 16 amino acids. The CDR3 sequence is CASSDSVAGGTDTQYF. CDR3 bases: TGTGCCAGCAGTGACTCGGTCGCGGGAGGCACAGATACGCAGTATTTT.

The table lists this clonotype with many counts. The chain links TRBV4-1 to TRBJ1-2; 9 bases map to TRBD1. Per the germline V gene, CDR1 is MGHRA and CDR2 is YSYEKL. V trimming: 5 bases; J trimming: 5 bases; junction bases outside the gene matches: 12. This CDR3 region has 16 residues. CDR3 nucleotides: TGCGCCAGCAGCTACCAGACAGGGGGAAAAGAGTATGGCTACACCTTC. Its translation: CASSYQTGGKEYGYTF.

This clonotype was recorded at least ten times. The chain carries TRBV29-1 and TRBJ2-3; D gene ambiguous. Germline assignment: CDR1 SQVTM and CDR2 ANQGSEA. Trimming took off 7 bases at V and 1 base at J, with 12 bases between the two ends. CDR3 size: 13 residues. The CDR3 reads CSADPSGTDTQYF. The CDR3 region has the DNA TGCAGCGCAGACCCATCCGGCACAGATACGCAGTATTTT.

The chain couples TRBV7-8 to TRBJ2-7; the D gene is possibly TRBD2 (6 bases). The CDR3 sequence is 13 residues long. V was pared by 4 bases and J by 7 bases, with 14 bases between. CDR1 and CDR2 (germline): SGHVS, FQNEAQ. The CDR3 sequence is CASSWGVFAEQYF. CDR3 sequence (DNA): TGTGCCAGCAGCTGGGGGGTCTTTGCTGAGCAGTACTTC.

Ten or more counts support this clonotype. The rearrangement joins TRBV7-9 to TRBJ1-6, with TRBD1 as a possible D gene (6 bases). The CDR3 runs 16 residues. CDR1 is SEHNR, CDR2 FQNEAQ, per germline (reference sequence). V was shortened by 5 bases and J by 5 bases, with 16 bases between the two germline ends. The CDR3 DNA reads as TGTGCCAGCAGCGCTCTACAGGGTAGTAATAATTCACCCCTCCACTTT. It encodes CASSALQGSNNSPLHF. Based on the CDR3 plus reference TRBV7-9 and TRBJ1-6, the full variable domain is DTGVSQNPRHKITKRGQNVTFRCDPISEHNRLYWYRQTLGQGPEFLTYFQNEAQLEKSRLLSDRFSAERPKGSFSTLEIQRTEQGDSAMYLCASSALQGSNNSPLHFGNGTRLTVT.

As to this clonotype: A junction end diverges from the germline sequence, so it may reflect a read error. The chain links TRBV3-1 to TRBJ1-6, with TRBD1 matching 7 bases. Germline V gives CDR1 LGHDT, CDR2 YNNKEL (reference sequence). CDR3 size: 14 residues. The CDR3 loop reads CAGRQRDSNSPLHF. CDR3 in DNA: TGTGCCGGCAGGCAACGGGACAGCAATTCACCCCTCCACTTT.